This record covers a single T cell receptor beta chain. Its specificity is unknown. The V and J ends lost 1 base and 4 bases respectively, with 4 bases between them. The V gene's germline CDR1 is LGHNT and CDR2 FRNRAP. The CDR3 is 12 amino acids. The sample originates from a study of T cell responses to AZD1222 COVID-19 vaccine. The study's findings and limits: Spike-specific TCR breadth and depth were elevated following two AZD1222 doses. Repertoires in all cases were sampled only once the peak T cell response had passed. Most donors were white British, females outnumbered males, and clonal diversity was possibly underestimated. Targets within unmutated variant regions were reportedly found for nearly half of spike-specific TCRs.

Using immunoSEQ multiplex PCR, the repertoire was profiled, and TCRdb retains in-frame clones only, with some absent. This sample has roughly 100,000 clones, with 82% found just once. V usage is TRBV12-5 and J usage is TRBJ1-2; D is undetermined. The material was peripheral blood, obtained on day 0 of AZD1222 vaccination. This sequence was found in an adult in good health. The CDR3 nucleotides read TGTGCTAGTGGTTTGGACAGCTATGGCTACACCTTC. Protein: CASGLDSYGYTF.